A selection of T cell receptor beta chains follows, all from one sample in a study of spatial heterogeneity in lung cancer. TCRdb recomputed calls from the 5' RACE reads with MiXCR, one row per CDR3 protein. Of 49,000 or so distinct CDR3 sequences in the sample, over 9.5% were seen once. Sample: PBMCs, taken at surgery. The source of these receptors is a female donor with early-stage non-small cell lung cancer. Both conserved end residues are part of each CDR3. A D gene is named only where the DNA matches it firmly. A row's size may be missing; if present it is once, few, many or a size class.

V	D	size	J	DNA	CDR3
TRBV5-1	NA	NA	TRBJ1-1	TGCGCCAGCAGCTTGGACAGCGGGAACACTGAAGCTTTCTTT	CASSLDSGNTEAFF
TRBV19	NA	few	TRBJ1-5	TGTGCCAGTAGTCCCTATCAGGGGAATCAGCCCCAGCATTTT	CASSPYQGNQPQHF
TRBV3-1	TRBD1	few	TRBJ2-2	TGTGCCAGCAGCCGACAGGGTCCCGGGGAGCTGTTTTTT	CASSRQGPGELFF
TRBV6-1	NA	NA	TRBJ1-1	TGTGCCAGCAGGCAACAGGGCCCTGAAGCTTTCTTT	CASRQQGPEAFF
TRBV7-2	NA	many	TRBJ1-1	TGTGCCAGCAGCTTTGGGGACACCTTCAACACTGAAGCTTTCTTT	CASSFGDTFNTEAFF
TRBV12-3/TRBV12-4	NA	few	TRBJ2-1	TGTGCCAGCACCAACGGACAGACCTACAATGAGCAGTTCTTC	CASTNGQTYNEQFF
TRBV7-2	TRBD2	NA	TRBJ2-7	TGTGCCAGCAGGGGAGGGGCCAGGGATTTTCGTGAGCAGTACTTC	CASRGGARDFREQYF
TRBV20-1	NA	NA	TRBJ2-3	TGCAGTGCTATGTATTCAGATACGCAGTATTTT	CSAMYSDTQYF
TRBV28	TRBD1	NA	TRBJ2-4	TGTGCCAGCAGCCAGGGACAGGGGGCCGGAAACATTCAGTACTTC	CASSQGQGAGNIQYF
TRBV4-1	NA	NA	TRBJ2-2	TGCGCCAGCAGCCAACTCAGGGTTCCTTCCACCGGGGAGCTGTTTTTT	CASSQLRVPSTGELFF
TRBV7-2	NA	few	TRBJ1-6	TGTGCCAGCAGCTTAGCCGTGGGGGGGGCGAATTCACCCCTCCACTTT	CASSLAVGGANSPLHF
TRBV6-2/TRBV6-3	TRBD2	NA	TRBJ2-1	TGTGCCAGCAGGAAGAGCGGGGGGCAGAGGTACAATGAGCAGTTCTTC	CASRKSGGQRYNEQFF
TRBV4-1	NA	NA	TRBJ2-7	TGCGCCAGCAGCCAAGTCCCCGCAACCGACTTGTACTTC	CASSQVPATDLYF
TRBV6-6	NA	few	TRBJ2-7	TGTGCCAGCAGTTACTCGATGGGGGACTCCTACGAGCAGTACTTC	CASSYSMGDSYEQYF
TRBV20-1	NA	few	TRBJ1-3	TGCAGTGCTAGACGATTTCGTGGAAACACCATATATTTT	CSARRFRGNTIYF
TRBV9	TRBD2	many	TRBJ2-5	TGTGCCAGCAGCGTAGGCGTAGCGGGGATCTACCAAGAGACCCAGTACTTC	CASSVGVAGIYQETQYF